The 30 T cell receptor beta chains given below trace back to one sample, sequenced in a study of cytomegalovirus exposure and HLA in healthy donors. Repertoires were generated with immunoSEQ multiplex PCR, while TCRdb's copy carries only in-frame clones and drops some. Of some 140,000 clones listed, roughly 90% are singletons. The source material was PBMCs. These receptors were collected from a young man in good health and CMV-seropositive.

V gene TRBV2 combines with J gene TRBJ2-3, with 11 bases identical to TRBD2. The V segment lost 4 bases and the J segment 0 bases; nucleotides outside the gene matches: 3. Per germline, CDR1 SNHLY and CDR2 FYNNEI. The CDR3 consists of 16 residues. The DNA for the CDR3 is TGTGCCAGCAGTGTACTAGCGGGGGCAAGCACAGATACGCAGTATTTT. It specifies CASSVLAGASTDTQYF.

The chain uses TRBV6-6 and TRBJ2-7; TRBD1 matches at 9 bases. CDR1 and CDR2 (germline): MNHNY, SVGAGI (reference sequence). Losses at the gene ends were 6 bases for V and 4 bases for J; bases not matched to a gene: 4. The CDR3 sequence is 13 residues long. DNA of the CDR3: TGTGCCAGCAGGACAGGGGGAGGGTACGAGCAGTACTTC. Translated: CASRTGGGYEQYF.

This clone was detected a few times. V and J are TRBV6-4 and TRBJ1-6; maybe TRBD1 (6 bases). The V and J ends lost 8 bases and 7 bases respectively, with 12 bases between them. CDR1 and CDR2 (germline): MRHNA, SNTAGT. The CDR3 is made up of 13 amino acids. This CDR3 reads CASSRTENSPLHF. The CDR3 DNA is TGTGCCAGCTCTCGGACAGAGAATTCACCCCTCCACTTT.

This clone was detected only a few times. V usage is TRBV18 and J usage is TRBJ2-1; 8 bases line up with TRBD1. The V and J ends lost 0 bases and 8 bases, in that order; junction bases with no gene match: 9. This CDR3 contains 16 residues. Germline CDR1 is KGHSH and CDR2 is LQKENI. CDR3 DNA sequence: TGTGCCAGCTCACCACCACGGACAGGGATGTATGATGAGCAGTTCTTC. Its protein is CASSPPRTGMYDEQFF.

This chain's CDR3 is CTSSQVDRGQSSNQPQHF. CDR3 coding DNA: TGCACCAGCAGCCAAGTGGACAGGGGGCAATCAAGCAATCAGCCCCAGCATTTT. The rearrangement joins TRBV1 to TRBJ1-5; TRBD1, the table's D call, lacks a check against the DNA. TRBV1 is a known pseudogene. The CDR3 runs 18 residues.

The chain couples TRBV6-6 to TRBJ2-7; 11 positions match TRBD1. With 6 bases clipped from V and 6 bases from J, the junction kept 13 bases outside the gene matches. Germline assignment: CDR1 MNHNY and CDR2 SVGAGI (reference sequence). The CDR3 length is 16 residues. The CDR3 sequence: CASSLGTGGTSSEQYF. As DNA, the CDR3 is TGTGCCAGCAGCTTAGGGACAGGGGGTACCTCTAGCGAGCAGTACTTC.

The chain combines TRBV9 with TRBJ1-2; D may be TRBD1 (5 bases). V lost 0 bases and J 4 bases, leaving 13 bases between the germline ends. Per the germline V gene, CDR1 is SGDLS and CDR2 is YYNGEE. The CDR3 is made up of 15 amino acids. CDR3 sequence reads: CASSVGVTVIYGYTF. CDR3 DNA: TGTGCCAGCAGCGTAGGCGTGACAGTAATCTATGGCTACACCTTC.

The J gene is TRBJ1-2, the V gene TRBV18; TRBD1 matches at 9 bases. Germline CDR1 reads KGHSH; CDR2 reads LQKENI. Trimming cost V 6 bases and J 2 bases; bases outside gene matches: 16. The CDR3 runs to 18 residues. The CDR3: CASSHIAGTGLSNYGYTF. In DNA form, the CDR3 reads TGTGCCAGCTCTCACATTGCCGGGACAGGGCTCTCCAACTATGGCTACACCTTC.

This clone has more than one count but fewer than ten. This chain links TRBV19 with TRBJ1-5; D may be TRBD1 (6 bases). The CDR3 is made up of 14 amino acids. The germline V gene has CDR1 LNHDA and CDR2 SQIVND (reference sequence). Trimming pared 6 bases from V and 3 bases from J, leaving 12 bases between. For the CDR3, the DNA is TGTGCCAGTAGAGGGGGACGGAACAATCAGCCCCAGCATTTT. Protein: CASRGGRNNQPQHF.

This sequence joins TRBV20-1 and TRBJ1-2; no definite D call. V was cut by 3 bases and J by 9 bases, with 11 bases left in between. The germline V gene encodes CDR1 DFQATT and CDR2 SNEGSKA (reference sequence). This CDR3 is 11 amino acids long. CDR3 sequence reads: CSARSPSRYTF. CDR3 coding DNA: TGCAGTGCTAGGTCCCCGTCCCGCTACACCTTC.

V is TRBV4-1 and J is TRBJ2-5; 9 bases align to TRBD2. Germline lookup yields CDR1 MGHRA and CDR2 YSYEKL. The CDR3 covers 14 residues. V lost 1 base, J lost 5 bases, and 2 bases stayed unmatched. Here the CDR3 reads CASSQGSGSETQYF. In DNA, the CDR3 is TGCGCCAGCAGCCAAGGTAGCGGGAGTGAGACCCAGTACTTC.

The rearrangement joins TRBV6-1 to TRBJ2-5; 13 nucleotides agree with TRBD2. The ends lost 4 bases at V and 5 bases at J; junction bases unmatched: 13. The CDR3 loop spans 18 amino acids. Looked up from germline, CDR1 is MNHNS and CDR2 is SASEGT. This CDR3 reads CASSVRLAGGTNAETQYF. CDR3 in DNA: TGTGCCAGCAGTGTCAGACTAGCGGGAGGTACTAACGCGGAGACCCAGTACTTC.

V and J are TRBV30 and TRBJ2-5; TRBD2 matches at 14 bases. J lost 1 base, V lost 2 bases, and 3 bases had no gene match. There are 16 residues in the CDR3. Germline loops: CDR1 GTSNPN, CDR2 SVGIG (reference sequence). The CDR3 bases are TGTGCCTGGAGTACGGGGACTAGCGGGGGCCAAGAGACCCAGTACTTC. Its protein product is CAWSTGTSGGQETQYF.

The chain recombines TRBV30 with TRBJ2-3, with 10 bases aligning to TRBD2. CDR1 and CDR2 from the germline V gene are GTSNPN and SVGIG (reference sequence). The V segment lost 5 bases and the J segment 5 bases; nucleotides outside the gene matches: 4. The CDR3 is 13 amino acids. The CDR3 DNA follows: TGTGCCTGGGATAGCGGGGGGATAGATACGCAGTATTTT. Its protein product is CAWDSGGIDTQYF. The complete variable domain, with remaining parts taken from reference TRBV30 and TRBJ2-3, reads SQTIHQWPATLVQPVGSPLSLECTVEGTSNPNLYWYRQAAGRGLQLLFYSVGIGQISSEVPQNLSASRPQDRQFILSSKKLLLSDSGFYLCAWDSGGIDTQYFGPGTRLTVL.

This chain uses TRBV6-4 with TRBJ2-1; D is possibly TRBD2 (5 bases). V gave up 0 bases and J gave up 9 bases, with 15 bases separating them. The germline gives CDR1 MRHNA, CDR2 SNTAGT. This CDR3 has 15 amino acids. The CDR3 nucleotides read TGTGCCAGCAGTGACTCCCGCACCGAGGGCTCTGAGCAGTTCTTC. Translated: CASSDSRTEGSEQFF.

The gene calls are TRBV30 and TRBJ1-1; D not certain. The V end lost 0 bases, the J end lost 6 bases, and 11 bases lay between the germline ends. From germline, CDR1 is GTSNPN and CDR2 SVGIG (reference sequence). The CDR3 has 13 amino acids. The DNA of the CDR3 is TGTGCCTGGAGTGTTGGAGGGTGGGCTGAAGCTTTCTTT. Translated, it gives CAWSVGGWAEAFF.

CDR3 in DNA: TGTGCCAGCAGTGGACGACAGGGCGGGGAGCTGTTTTTT. The encoded protein is CASSGRQGGELFF. This chain connects TRBV2 to TRBJ2-2; 7 nucleotides align to TRBD1. In germline, CDR1 is SNHLY, CDR2 FYNNEI. This CDR3 spans 13 amino acids. The junction had 3 bases not matched to a gene; V was cut back by 4 bases and J by 7 bases. Looking up the rest from reference TRBV2 and TRBJ2-2 gives the full variable domain: EPEVTQTPSHQVTQMGQEVILRCVPISNHLYFYWYRQILGQKVEFLVSFYNNEISEKSEIFDDQFSVERPDGSNFTLKIRSTKLEDSAMYFCASSGRQGGELFFGEGSRLTVL.

In its sample, this clone was seen many times. This sequence joins TRBV6-4 and TRBJ2-2, with 10 bases matching TRBD2. This CDR3 region has 14 residues. Germline V gene data show CDR1 as MRHNA and CDR2 as SNTAGT. The V and J ends lost 5 bases and 5 bases, in that order; junction bases with no gene match: 2. The CDR3 loop is CASSSGRETGELFF. Here the CDR3 DNA reads TGTGCCAGCAGTAGCGGGAGGGAGACCGGGGAGCTGTTTTTT.

This chain uses TRBV30 with TRBJ2-7, with 7 bases identical to TRBD1. The CDR3 is 13 residues long. From germline, CDR1 is GTSNPN and CDR2 SVGIG (reference sequence). With 1 base clipped from V and 4 bases from J, the junction kept 4 bases outside the gene matches. CDR3 region: CAWSAGTAYEQYF. CDR3 nucleotide sequence: TGTGCCTGGAGTGCCGGGACAGCATACGAGCAGTACTTC.

The chain couples TRBV6-6 to TRBJ2-2; possibly TRBD1 for D (6 bases). Germline CDR1 and CDR2: MNHNY and SVGAGI (reference sequence). V was clipped by 6 bases and J by 4 bases, with 12 bases between them. The CDR3 is made up of 14 amino acids. The CDR3, as DNA: TGTGCCAGCAGCCAAACAGGGCGCACCGGGGAGCTGTTTTTT. Translated: CASSQTGRTGELFF.

About this clone itself: Distinct nucleotide sequences in the sample also encode this CDR3. V usage is TRBV19 and J usage is TRBJ2-7, with 11 bases fitting TRBD1. J lost 4 bases, V lost 4 bases, and 3 bases had no gene match. The CDR3 is made up of 14 amino acids. The germline gives CDR1 LNHDA, CDR2 SQIVND (reference sequence). CDR3 bases: TGTGCCAGTAGTAGAGGACAGGGGGCTTACGAGCAGTACTTC. Protein product: CASSRGQGAYEQYF.

This chain links TRBV2 with TRBJ2-3, with unresolved D. V dropped 8 bases and J dropped 8 bases, with 20 bases sitting between them. CDR1 is SNHLY, CDR2 FYNNEI, per germline. The CDR3 runs to 14 residues. In DNA, the CDR3 is TGTGCCAGCGGAGATCCCGACGGAGAAACTACGCAGTATTTT. It translates to CASGDPDGETTQYF. Full variable domain (outside the CDR3, taken from reference TRBV2 and TRBJ2-3): EPEVTQTPSHQVTQMGQEVILRCVPISNHLYFYWYRQILGQKVEFLVSFYNNEISEKSEIFDDQFSVERPDGSNFTLKIRSTKLEDSAMYFCASGDPDGETTQYFGPGTRLTVL.

This clone turned up a few times. This chain links TRBV4-3 with TRBJ1-2, with D possibly TRBD1 on 5 matching bases. CDR1 LGHNA and CDR2 YSLEER come from the germline V gene. Trimming pared 0 bases from V and 8 bases from J, leaving 16 bases between. The CDR3 totals 15 residues. The CDR3, as DNA: TGCGCCAGCAGCCAAGATTGGGCGGGACCTGGGGGCTACACCTTC. Protein sequence: CASSQDWAGPGGYTF.

The chain carries TRBV5-1 and TRBJ2-1, with D possibly TRBD1 on 6 matching bases. This CDR3 spans 15 amino acids. Germline assignment: CDR1 SGHRS and CDR2 YFSETQ. V was shortened by 2 bases and J by 9 bases, with 18 bases between the two germline ends. CDR3 residues: CASSFYFSTGGEQFF. As DNA, the CDR3 is TGCGCCAGCAGCTTCTACTTTTCGACAGGTGGTGAGCAGTTCTTC.

The V call is TRBV4-1, the J call TRBJ2-7; the match to TRBD2 covers 8 bases. This CDR3 has 15 amino acids. The germline V gene encodes CDR1 MGHRA and CDR2 YSYEKL. Trimming removed 2 bases from V and 3 bases from J; junction bases left unmatched: 6. The CDR3 is CASSQQSGRGYEQYF. CDR3 DNA sequence: TGCGCCAGCAGCCAACAAAGCGGGAGAGGCTACGAGCAGTACTTC.

The chain recombines TRBV7-3 with TRBJ2-5, with D perhaps matching TRBD1 (7 bases). The CDR3 extends over 14 amino acids. Germline V gene sequence: CDR1 SGHTA, CDR2 FQGTGA. The V end was cut by 5 bases, the J end by 7 bases, with 17 bases between. The CDR3 bases are TGTGCCAGCAGCCTACGACCGCAGGGGGGGACCCAGTACTTC. Amino acid sequence: CASSLRPQGGTQYF.

The chain links TRBV7-3 to TRBJ2-6; 9 bases align to TRBD1. CDR3 size: 19 residues. The trim removed 2 bases at V and 5 bases at J, leaving 13 bases unmatched. Germline V gene lookup returns CDR1 SGHTA and CDR2 FQGTGA. This CDR3 is CASSLGPGTGSRRANVLTF. CDR3 sequence (DNA): TGTGCCAGCAGCTTAGGTCCCGGGACAGGGTCCCGCCGGGCCAACGTCCTGACTTTC.

The chain has TRBV27 and TRBJ1-5, with 9 bases aligning to TRBD1. The CDR3 runs to 17 residues. J lost 0 bases, V lost 0 bases, and 3 bases had no gene match. Germline CDR1 reads MNHEY; CDR2 reads SMNVEV (reference sequence). The CDR3 sequence is CASSLSGDRVSNQPQHF. As DNA, the CDR3 is TGTGCCAGCAGTTTATCAGGGGACAGGGTTAGCAATCAGCCCCAGCATTTT.

The chain couples TRBV19 to TRBJ2-3, with D perhaps TRBD2 (5 bases). Trimming pared 5 bases from V and 7 bases from J, leaving 19 bases between. CDR3 length: 15 amino acids. Germline-derived CDR1 and CDR2 are LNHDA and SQIVND (reference sequence). The CDR3 is CASSSVQRQDNTQYF. As DNA, the CDR3 is TGTGCCAGTAGTTCGGTGCAGCGGCAAGATAATACGCAGTATTTT.

The chain has TRBV7-2 and TRBJ1-3; 9 bases match TRBD1. The CDR3 spans 14 residues. Germline CDR1 is SGHTA and CDR2 is FQGNSA. The V segment lost 5 bases and the J segment 4 bases; nucleotides outside the gene matches: 3. The CDR3 protein is CASSEDRGGNTIYF. The CDR3, as DNA: TGTGCCAGCAGCGAGGACAGGGGAGGAAACACCATATATTTT. Full variable domain (remainder filled in from reference TRBV7-2 and TRBJ1-3): GAGVSQSPSNKVTEKGKDVELRCDPISGHTALYWYRQSLGQGLEFLIYFQGNSAPDKSGLPSDRFSAERTGGSVSTLTIQRTQQEDSAVYLCASSEDRGGNTIYFGEGSWLTVV.